The source of this T cell receptor beta chain is a study of vaccination and CD4 T cells after COVID-19. Overall study context: Nasal swab PCR had shown SARS-CoV-2 positivity in the convalescent patients (about 9 mild cases, one severe case). Some control cultures received a CEFX pool, which served as the positive control. Others received an HIV-1 Nef pool or no peptide.

The treatment here: 10-day PBMC culture with coronavirus spike peptide pools or control peptides (ViraFEST assay). About this clonotype itself: As yet, its antigen is unknown.

The CDR3 covers 11 residues. Trimming pared 2 bases from V and 4 bases from J, leaving 3 bases between. CDR1 is MNHNS, CDR2 SASEGT, per germline. The Oncomine TCR Beta short-read assay was applied to DNA of cultured CD4+ T cells. In TCRdb, the PCR reads were re-called with MiXCR into one record per CDR3 protein. The sample yields 9,500 to 15,000 distinct CDR3 sequences, around half seen once. The specimen comprised cultured CD4+ T cells from blood, sampled after SARS-CoV-2 vaccination. The sequence came from a human donor with COVID-19. This sequence joins TRBV6-1 and TRBJ2-7; D is undetermined. The DNA of the CDR3 is TGTGCCAGCAGTGAAAGGTACGAGCAGTACTTC. This translates into CASSERYEQYF.